Below, one T cell receptor beta chain is given with its context. Antigen: not known. Only CD45RO-negative cells positively selected for CCR7 counted as naive CD8 cells, so terminally differentiated effector memory CD45RA+ cells were excluded. The sample is drawn from a study of shared clonotypes between healthy human individuals. On sorted subsets, replicate PCRs used 200 to 250 ng DNA, or about 30,000 T cell genomes. The table came from immunoSEQ multiplex PCR; TCRdb's copy has only in-frame clones and leaves some out. Of roughly 890,000 clones in the sample, about 91% were seen once. The germline V gene encodes CDR1 SEHNR and CDR2 FQNEAQ (reference sequence). The CDR3 has 13 amino acids. Trimming took off 3 bases at V and 4 bases at J, with 10 bases between the two ends. Study-wide findings and caveats: Across subsets, estimated richness was generally greater for naive than for memory populations. Blood was the sole source, and tissue repertoires probably differ.

J is TRBJ2-7 and V is TRBV7-9; no clear D. This TCR derives from a man aged 25-45 years in good health. The sequencing input was naive CD8+ T cells sorted from blood. CDR3 loop: CASSFPLPYEQYF. The CDR3 coding sequence is TGTGCCAGCAGCTTCCCACTACCTTACGAGCAGTACTTC.